This TCR beta chain originates from a study of cytomegalovirus exposure and HLA in healthy donors. The V gene lost 5 bases and the J gene lost 2 bases, with 9 bases spanning the gap. In germline, CDR1 is MNHEY, CDR2 SMNVEV (reference sequence). The CDR3 is made up of 13 amino acids. The PCR made use of 60 Vbeta and 13 Jbeta primers. The data were produced by immunoSEQ multiplex PCR, yet TCRdb's version contains in-frame clones alone and is incomplete. The sample holds approximately 160,000 clones, 77% seen once. The sample taken for sequencing was PBMCs. The receptor's source is a male donor in good health and CMV-seropositive. This chain joins TRBV27 and TRBJ1-1, with a possible D match to TRBD1 (5 bases). The CDR3 region has the DNA TGTGCCAGCAGTCCCGACAGTAACACTGAAGCTTTCTTT. Residues: CASSPDSNTEAFF.